A single sample gave rise to the 14 T cell receptor beta chains below, sequenced in a study. TCRdb passed the RT-PCR reads through MiXCR, listing each CDR3 protein once. The sample comprises 550,000 to 750,000 distinct CDR3 sequences, 14% of which are singletons, and about 3.9% rests with the top ten. The sequenced sample consisted of memory CD4+ T cells from blood. Receptors were obtained from a female donor in good health, serving as a healthy control.

CDR3 bases: TGCAGCGCTCCGATTTTGGGGGGGGCTGAAGCTTTCTTT. Amino acid sequence: CSAPILGGAEAFF. The chain uses TRBV20-1 and TRBJ1-1, with TRBD1 as a possible D gene (5 bases). Germline V gene lookup returns CDR1 DFQATT and CDR2 SNEGSKA (reference sequence). The CDR3 length is 13 residues.

The chain is built from TRBV5-1 and TRBJ2-2, with 10 bases lining up with TRBD2. Trimming cost V 3 bases and J 6 bases; bases outside gene matches: 8. CDR3 size: 16 residues. CDR1 SGHRS and CDR2 YFSETQ come from the germline V gene. This CDR3 is CASSYPSGSLAGELFF. The CDR3 DNA sequence: TGCGCCAGCAGCTACCCTAGCGGGAGCCTGGCCGGGGAGCTGTTTTTT.

This clonotype was detected a few times. V usage is TRBV5-1 and J usage is TRBJ2-3; TRBD2 might be the D (5 bases). CDR1 is SGHRS and CDR2 is YFSETQ in the germline V gene. The CDR3 is made up of 14 amino acids. Trimming removed 1 base from V and 5 bases from J, with 11 bases in between. CDR3 residues: CASSLSRGEDTQYF. In DNA, the CDR3 is TGCGCCAGCAGCTTGTCCCGGGGAGAAGATACGCAGTATTTT.

This clonotype was seen many times. The chain employs TRBV29-1 and TRBJ1-2; D may be TRBD1 (6 bases). From germline, CDR1 is SQVTM and CDR2 ANQGSEA. CDR3 length: 12 amino acids. Trimming took 7 bases from V and 6 from J, leaving 15 bases between them. The CDR3 here is CSGQETPDGYTF. For the CDR3, the DNA is TGCAGCGGACAGGAGACCCCAGATGGCTACACCTTC.

This clonotype was seen repeatedly, ten times or more. This chain uses TRBV15 with TRBJ1-5, with D possibly TRBD1 on 6 matching bases. Germline CDR1 LNHNV, CDR2 YYDKDF (reference sequence). The V and J ends lost 0 bases and 7 bases respectively, with 7 bases between them. The CDR3 totals 13 residues. The CDR3 sequence: CATSRDGQQPQHF. DNA for the CDR3: TGTGCCACCAGCAGAGACGGACAGCAGCCCCAGCATTTT.

This clonotype was counted many times. V and J are TRBV5-6 and TRBJ2-2; D is uncertain. V was cut by 2 bases and J by 4 bases, with 12 bases left in between. The CDR3 spans 15 residues. Germline CDR1 reads SGHDT; CDR2 reads YYEEEE. The DNA for the CDR3 is TGTGCCAGCAGCTTACACGGACGGACCACCGGGGAGCTGTTTTTT. Its protein is CASSLHGRTTGELFF. The full variable domain, rest sourced from reference TRBV5-6 and TRBJ2-2, is DAGVTQSPTHLIKTRGQQVTLRCSPKSGHDTVSWYQQALGQGPQFIFQYYEEEERQRGNFPDRFSGHQFPNYSSELNVNALLLGDSALYLCASSLHGRTTGELFFGEGSRLTVL.

In its sample, this clonotype was seen many times. The chain employs TRBV5-1 and TRBJ2-1; TRBD2 matches 10 bases. The trim removed 4 bases at V and 7 bases at J, leaving 14 bases unmatched. This CDR3 has 17 residues. Germline V lookup: CDR1 SGHRS, CDR2 YFSETQ. CDR3 residues: CASSLHFPGLAKNEQFF. The CDR3, as DNA: TGCGCCAGCAGCCTGCACTTCCCGGGACTAGCGAAAAATGAGCAGTTCTTC.

The chain's CDR3 is CASTRQGVDTGELFF. The CDR3 nucleotides are TGTGCCAGCACTCGGCAGGGGGTCGACACCGGGGAGCTGTTTTTT. This sequence joins TRBV6-2 or TRBV6-3 and TRBJ2-2; the match to TRBD1 covers 7 bases. The J segment lost 3 bases and the V segment lost 7 bases, leaving 8 bases of the junction unmatched. The CDR3 spans 15 residues. Germline CDR1 MNHEY, CDR2 SVGEGT.

The chain links TRBV7-2 to TRBJ2-1; the match to TRBD2 covers 9 bases. V lost 5 bases, J lost 6 bases, and 5 bases stayed unmatched. Germline CDR1 SGHTA, CDR2 FQGNSA. The CDR3 is 14 residues long. Written as DNA, the CDR3 is TGTGCCAGCAGCCCCGGGACTAGCTTCAATGAGCAGTTCTTC. It yields the protein CASSPGTSFNEQFF.

As DNA, the CDR3 is TGCGCCAGCAGCCCCGACTATCTCAGCTCCTACAATGAGCAGTTCTTC. It translates to CASSPDYLSSYNEQFF. The V call is TRBV5-1, the J call TRBJ2-1; D may be TRBD2 (5 bases). Germline V gives CDR1 SGHRS, CDR2 YFSETQ. The CDR3 runs to 16 residues. The ends were cut back, 4 bases at V and 0 bases at J, with 14 bases in the middle.

This clonotype has a handful of counts. The V gene is TRBV3-1, the J gene TRBJ1-1, with TRBD1 identical over 7 bases. V was pared by 4 bases and J by 4 bases, with 6 bases of the junction left unmatched. The CDR3 has 14 residues. The germline V gene encodes CDR1 LGHDT and CDR2 YNNKEL (reference sequence). In DNA, the CDR3 is TGTGCCAGCAGCCGCAGGGGGGTGAGCACTGAAGCTTTCTTT. The encoded protein is CASSRRGVSTEAFF.

There are a few counts of this clonotype. CDR3 DNA: TGTGCCGCAAATGGGGGGGCGGGCCAAGAGACCCAGTACTTC. It encodes CAANGGAGQETQYF. The V gene is TRBV10-3, the J gene TRBJ2-5; maybe TRBD2 (7 bases). Germline V gene lookup returns CDR1 ENHRY and CDR2 SYGVKD. V lost 11 bases and J lost 1, with 17 bases in between. This CDR3 is 14 amino acids long.

V usage is TRBV7-2 and J usage is TRBJ2-7, with TRBD2 matching over 9 bases. CDR1 and CDR2 from the germline V gene are SGHTA and FQGNSA. CDR3 length: 13 residues. The V gene end was trimmed by 8 bases and the J gene end by 3 bases; junction bases not matched to a gene: 5. CDR3: CASVAGDHYEQYF. CDR3 coding DNA: TGTGCCAGCGTAGCGGGGGACCACTACGAGCAGTACTTC.

This rearrangement joins TRBV24-1 to TRBJ2-1, with 9 bases identical to TRBD2. CDR3 size: 15 residues. Per germline, CDR1 KGHDR and CDR2 SFDVKD. V lost 3 bases to trimming and J lost 5 bases; unmatched junction nucleotides: 4. CDR3 protein: CATSDPAGGHNEQFF. The CDR3 region has the DNA TGTGCCACCAGTGATCCAGCGGGAGGCCACAATGAGCAGTTCTTC.